These 9 T cell receptor beta chains were all obtained from the same sample, sequenced in a study of blood T cell repertoires in COVID-19. The assay was immunoSEQ multiplex PCR, and TCRdb's table has in-frame clones only and misses some. This table has about 210,000 clones, about 82% appearing once. Material for sequencing was peripheral blood. The origin of the receptors is a man aged 55 to 70 with COVID-19, enrolled during active disease.

V usage is TRBV5-1 and J usage is TRBJ2-2; no firm D call. CDR3 length: 15 residues. Germline V gene sequence: CDR1 SGHRS, CDR2 YFSETQ. Trimming took off 0 bases at V and 0 bases at J, with 6 bases between the two ends. Here the CDR3 DNA reads TGCGCCAGCAGCTTGGCACGAGCGAACACCGGGGAGCTGTTTTTT. Its translation is CASSLARANTGELFF.

The chain links TRBV7-3 to TRBJ2-2; 13 bases map to TRBD2. The CDR3 sequence is 17 residues long. The germline V gene encodes CDR1 SGHTA and CDR2 FQGTGA. Unmatched junction bases numbered 7, after V lost 5 bases and J lost 4 bases. CDR3 nucleotides: TGTGCCAGCAGCGCTAGGACTAGCGGGAGTGTCACCGGGGAGCTGTTTTTT. Translated, it gives CASSARTSGSVTGELFF.

Points on this clone: Additional DNA sequences in this sample encode the identical CDR3. The chain carries TRBV7-8 and TRBJ1-3; D is unclear. Trimming removed 7 bases from V and 4 bases from J, with 11 bases in between. CDR1 is SGHVS and CDR2 is FQNEAQ in the germline V gene. The CDR3 covers 13 residues. The CDR3 nucleotides are TGTGCCAGCATCTCGGGTACGGGAAACACCATATATTTT. Translated: CASISGTGNTIYF.

The chain links TRBV15 to TRBJ1-5; no clear D. CDR1 and CDR2 (germline): LNHNV, YYDKDF (reference sequence). Trimming took off 6 bases at V and 3 bases at J, with 9 bases between the two ends. This CDR3 region has 13 residues. The CDR3 sequence is CATSSGHNQPQHF. The CDR3 DNA follows: TGTGCCACCAGTTCAGGCCACAATCAGCCCCAGCATTTT.

The chain couples TRBV30 to TRBJ1-6; D is perhaps TRBD1 (6 bases). V shed 4 bases and J shed 14 bases, with 12 bases lying between them. CDR3 length: 11 amino acids. The germline V gene encodes CDR1 GTSNPN and CDR2 SVGIG (reference sequence). The DNA for the CDR3 is TGTGCCTGGACCCTAGGGGGGGCCCTCCACTTT. Its protein product is CAWTLGGALHF.

The V call is TRBV6-5, the J call TRBJ2-1; the match to TRBD1 covers 11 bases. From germline, CDR1 is MNHEY and CDR2 SVGAGI. CDR3 length equals 14 residues. The J segment lost 9 bases and the V segment lost 0 bases, leaving 1 base of the junction unmatched. CDR3: CASSYSGTGGEQFF. The CDR3 DNA reads TGTGCCAGCAGTTACTCGGGGACAGGGGGTGAGCAGTTCTTC.

The chain employs TRBV28 and TRBJ1-6; 8 bases fit TRBD1. J lost 7 bases, V lost 6 bases, and 2 bases had no gene match. Germline CDR1 and CDR2: MDHEN and SYDVKM. The CDR3 totals 13 residues. CDR3: CASRDRVNSPLHF. The CDR3, as DNA: TGTGCCAGCAGGGACAGGGTGAATTCACCCCTCCACTTT.

The rearrangement joins TRBV12-5 to TRBJ2-5, with 15 bases lining up with TRBD2. The CDR3 loop spans 15 amino acids. The germline gives CDR1 LGHNT, CDR2 FRNRAP. The J segment lost 5 bases and the V segment lost 6 bases, leaving 4 bases of the junction unmatched. CDR3 amino acids: CASGGTSGRPETQYF. CDR3 in DNA: TGTGCTAGTGGGGGGACTAGCGGGAGGCCTGAGACCCAGTACTTC.

V gene TRBV27 combines with J gene TRBJ1-2; TRBD1 matches at 7 bases. Germline V gene lookup returns CDR1 MNHEY and CDR2 SMNVEV (reference sequence). The V gene end was trimmed by 5 bases and the J gene end by 8 bases; junction bases not matched to a gene: 8. CDR3 length: 13 residues. CDR3 in amino acids: CASSLQGLKGYTF. As DNA, the CDR3 is TGTGCCAGCAGTCTACAGGGGCTGAAAGGCTACACCTTC.